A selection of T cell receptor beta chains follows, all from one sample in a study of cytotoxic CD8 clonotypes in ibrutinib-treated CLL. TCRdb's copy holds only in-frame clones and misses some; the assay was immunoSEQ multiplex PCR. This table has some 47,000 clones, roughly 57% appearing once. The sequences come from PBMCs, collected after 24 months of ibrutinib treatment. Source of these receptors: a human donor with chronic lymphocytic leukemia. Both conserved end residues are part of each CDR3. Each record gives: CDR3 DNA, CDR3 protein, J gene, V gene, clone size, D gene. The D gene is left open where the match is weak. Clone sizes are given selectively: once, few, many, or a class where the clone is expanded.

DNA: TGCGCCAGCAGCCCCGGGACATACCACTCTGGAAACACCATATATTTT
CDR3: CASSPGTYHSGNTIYF
J: TRBJ1-3
V: TRBV5-1
size: few
D: -

DNA: TGTGCCAGCAGCCTTAAACTAGCGGGGGGAGGCGAGCAGTACTTC
CDR3: CASSLKLAGGGEQYF
J: TRBJ2-7
V: TRBV6-5
size: few
D: TRBD2

DNA: TGTGCCAGCAATCCACTAGCGAATGAGCAGTTCTTC
CDR3: CASNPLANEQFF
J: TRBJ2-1
V: TRBV6-1
size: -
D: TRBD2

DNA: TGTGCCAGCAGCTTAAGTCTGGAGACCCAGTACTTC
CDR3: CASSLSLETQYF
J: TRBJ2-5
V: TRBV11-2
size: -
D: -

DNA: TGTGCCAGCAGCGTAGGGGTCGACACTGAAGCTTTCTTT
CDR3: CASSVGVDTEAFF
J: TRBJ1-1
V: TRBV9
size: once
D: -

DNA: TGTGCCAGCAGCCAAGACAGGGAAAGCTTATACGAGCAGTACTTC
CDR3: CASSQDRESLYEQYF
J: TRBJ2-7
V: TRBV14
size: -
D: -

DNA: TGCAGCGTTGAAGATCTTGTGGATGGCTACACCTTC
CDR3: CSVEDLVDGYTF
J: TRBJ1-2
V: TRBV29-1
size: -
D: -

DNA: TGTGCCAGCAGTTACAGGGAGGACGACGAGCAGTACTTC
CDR3: CASSYREDDEQYF
J: TRBJ2-7
V: TRBV6-5
size: -
D: -

DNA: TGCAGCGTTGAAGATGAACCAGCCAGCGGGCCCGACAGTGAGCAGTTCTTC
CDR3: CSVEDEPASGPDSEQFF
J: TRBJ2-1
V: TRBV29-1
size: once
D: -

DNA: TGTGCCAGCAGTCCTAGCGGGGGGGCCTTCAATGAGCAGTTCTTC
CDR3: CASSPSGGAFNEQFF
J: TRBJ2-1
V: TRBV7-6
size: -
D: TRBD2

DNA: TGTGCCAGCAGGACAGGGAGCACTCAGCCCCAGCATTTT
CDR3: CASRTGSTQPQHF
J: TRBJ1-5
V: TRBV2
size: -
D: TRBD1

DNA: TGTGCCAGCAGTTACTCTTTGTCGGACTATGGCTACACCTTC
CDR3: CASSYSLSDYGYTF
J: TRBJ1-2
V: TRBV6-5
size: few
D: -

DNA: TGTGCCAGCAGCCAAGGGAAGGGGACAAGCACAGATACGCAGTATTTT
CDR3: CASSQGKGTSTDTQYF
J: TRBJ2-3
V: TRBV14
size: -
D: -

DNA: TGTGCCAGCAGCCGTCGACTAGCGGGGGGGCACTCAGATACGCAGTATTTT
CDR3: CASSRRLAGGHSDTQYF
J: TRBJ2-3
V: TRBV4-2
size: few
D: TRBD2

DNA: TGTGCCAGCAGCAAATCGGGGCAGGGGAGGGGACCTAACACTGAAGCTTTCTTT
CDR3: CASSKSGQGRGPNTEAFF
J: TRBJ1-1
V: TRBV21-1
size: -
D: -

DNA: TGTGCCAGCAGCTTGGATGGGGCTTATAATTCACCCCTCCACTTT
CDR3: CASSLDGAYNSPLHF
J: TRBJ1-6
V: TRBV5-8
size: -
D: -

DNA: TGCGCCAGCAGCTTAATGGGCTCGAAAGAGACCCAGTACTTC
CDR3: CASSLMGSKETQYF
J: TRBJ2-5
V: TRBV5-1
size: -
D: -

DNA: TGTGCCATCAGTGCCCACCGGGAGGCCCAGTACTTC
CDR3: CAISAHREAQYF
J: TRBJ2-5
V: TRBV10-3
size: -
D: TRBD2

DNA: TGCGCCAGCAGTGAGACCGGGGGGATGGGCTACGAGCAGTACTTC
CDR3: CASSETGGMGYEQYF
J: TRBJ2-7
V: TRBV10-2
size: -
D: TRBD2

DNA: TGTGGCTGCGGGGCGTATGCTGAAGCTTTCTTT
CDR3: CGCGAYAEAFF
J: TRBJ1-1
V: TRBV2
size: -
D: -

DNA: TGTGCCAGCAGTTTAAGGGGGACCAGCAATCAGCCCCAGCATTTT
CDR3: CASSLRGTSNQPQHF
J: TRBJ1-5
V: TRBV27
size: -
D: -

DNA: TGTGCCAGCAGTGAAGTTGGGAATTCACCCCTCCACTTT
CDR3: CASSEVGNSPLHF
J: TRBJ1-6
V: TRBV25-1
size: -
D: -

DNA: TGTGCCAGCAGCCTTGGGACAGGGGGCTACACCTTC
CDR3: CASSLGTGGYTF
J: TRBJ1-2
V: TRBV5-5
size: few
D: TRBD1

DNA: TGTGCCATCAGTGTAGAGGGGGGGGCCGGAGATACGCAGTATTTT
CDR3: CAISVEGGAGDTQYF
J: TRBJ2-3
V: TRBV10-3
size: -
D: -

DNA: TGTGCCAGTAGTATGGAAGAGGGGGCTCCGGATAATTCACCCCTCCACTTT
CDR3: CASSMEEGAPDNSPLHF
J: TRBJ1-6
V: TRBV19
size: few
D: TRBD1

DNA: TGCGCCAGCAGTTTGAGGGGGCGACTATACAATGAGCAGTTCTTC
CDR3: CASSLRGRLYNEQFF
J: TRBJ2-1
V: TRBV10-1
size: -
D: TRBD1

DNA: TGTGCCAGCAGCCAAGGGTATCGGGGGGCGAACACTGAAGCTTTCTTT
CDR3: CASSQGYRGANTEAFF
J: TRBJ1-1
V: TRBV14
size: -
D: -

DNA: TGCGCCAGCAGCCTGACCGGACAGGGGGGAGGCTACACCTTC
CDR3: CASSLTGQGGGYTF
J: TRBJ1-2
V: TRBV5-1
size: -
D: TRBD1

DNA: TGCGCCAGCAGCTTGGGTACGAGGAGGGCAGAGGATTCACCCCTCCACTTT
CDR3: CASSLGTRRAEDSPLHF
J: TRBJ1-6
V: TRBV5-1
size: -
D: -

DNA: TGTGCCAGCAGCGCTTGGTCCCGGAGGGGAGATCAGCCCCAGCATTTT
CDR3: CASSAWSRRGDQPQHF
J: TRBJ1-5
V: TRBV27
size: once
D: -

DNA: TGTGCCAGCAGCGTAACGGGACAGGCCAACACTGAAGCTTTCTTT
CDR3: CASSVTGQANTEAFF
J: TRBJ1-1
V: TRBV9
size: -
D: TRBD1

DNA: TGCGCCAGCAGTGACCCAGGGGGAACCTACAATGAGCAGTTCTTC
CDR3: CASSDPGGTYNEQFF
J: TRBJ2-1
V: TRBV10-1
size: few
D: TRBD1

DNA: TGTGCCAGCAGCTCCCACCGGGACGGACCCTACGAGCAGTACTTC
CDR3: CASSSHRDGPYEQYF
J: TRBJ2-7
V: TRBV5-8
size: -
D: -

DNA: TGTGCCAGCAGCTTAGCGGAGGGGACAGGGCACACCTTC
CDR3: CASSLAEGTGHTF
J: TRBJ1-2
V: TRBV7-9
size: -
D: TRBD1

DNA: TGTGCCAGCAGTGAGAGAATCTACGAGCAGTACTTC
CDR3: CASSERIYEQYF
J: TRBJ2-7
V: TRBV25-1
size: -
D: -

DNA: TGCGCCAGCAGCAGGGACGTTTCTAACTATGGCTACACCTTC
CDR3: CASSRDVSNYGYTF
J: TRBJ1-2
V: TRBV5-1
size: -
D: -